The clone carrying this T cell receptor beta chain came up once. Original analysis: Estimated nucleated cell counts came from reference gene primer amplification. Assay used: immunoSEQ multiplex PCR; TCRdb lists only in-frame clones, some missing. V, J and clone size reflect that table, while D and trimming were determined from the DNA. The repertoire holds about 120,000 clones, with roughly nine tenths as singletons. This entry belongs to a study of blood T cell repertoires in COVID-19. Study overall: The United States, Italy and Spain supplied acute and convalescent COVID-19 samples. T cells, B-cell-depleted T cells, or PBMCs supplied cDNA or gDNA.

The length of the CDR3 is 16 residues. The rearrangement uses TRBV12-2 and TRBJ2-7; the table calls TRBD2, which could not be checked here. TRBV12-2 is recorded as a pseudogene. The sequence was obtained from a man between 70 and 80 years old who had recovered from COVID-19. Sequencing input: peripheral blood. The CDR3 is CASRSQLAGGSYEQYF. The CDR3 DNA reads as TGTGCAAGTCGCTCGCAACTAGCGGGAGGCTCCTACGAGCAGTACTTC.